These 27 T cell receptor beta chains were sequenced from one sample in a study of T-cell reconstitution after alpha-beta-depleted transplantation in children. A library of TCRbeta sequences, prepared with unique molecular identifiers, was generated. TCRdb fed the PCR reads into MiXCR, producing one record per CDR3 protein. The table records some 530,000 distinct CDR3 sequences, around 13% of them present only once. This material consisted of PBMCs from the stem cell graft donor, taken from the stem cell graft. These receptors were collected from a human donor who donated a stem cell graft to a child with combined immunodeficiency.

This clonotype was observed at least ten times. The rearrangement joins TRBV15 to TRBJ2-1; tentatively, D is TRBD2 (6 bases). The germline V gene has CDR1 LNHNV and CDR2 YYDKDF (reference sequence). Trimming took off 1 base at V and 0 bases at J, with 7 bases between the two ends. The CDR3 consists of 15 residues. The CDR3 DNA reads as TGTGCCACCAGCAGAGCCGGGAGCTCCTACAATGAGCAGTTCTTC. This encodes CATSRAGSSYNEQFF.

This clonotype showed up just a few times. The chain has TRBV29-1 and TRBJ2-1; the D gene could be TRBD1 or TRBD2 (6 bases each). The germline gives CDR1 SQVTM, CDR2 ANQGSEA. V dropped 3 bases and J dropped 4 bases, with 25 bases sitting between them. This CDR3 has 18 residues. The CDR3 DNA follows: TGCAGCGTTGAGGGCGATTTTCCGGGGGCGGCACCGTACAATGAGCAGTTCTTC. Protein sequence: CSVEGDFPGAAPYNEQFF.

This clonotype showed up just a few times. V gene TRBV11-2 combines with J gene TRBJ2-7; TRBD1 aligns across 8 bases. The J segment lost 3 bases and the V segment lost 4 bases, leaving 11 bases of the junction unmatched. The length of the CDR3 is 16 residues. Germline assignment: CDR1 SGHAT and CDR2 FQNNGV. CDR3 residues: CASSSPDREPFYEQYF. The CDR3 DNA reads as TGTGCCAGCAGCTCTCCGGACAGGGAGCCCTTCTACGAGCAGTACTTC.

This clonotype was recorded at least ten times. This chain joins TRBV2 and TRBJ1-1, with D perhaps TRBD1 (5 bases). Trimming pared 9 bases from V and 1 base from J, leaving 9 bases between. CDR3 length equals 12 residues. The germline V gene encodes CDR1 SNHLY and CDR2 FYNNEI. The CDR3 loop is CARMGGNTEAFF. DNA for the CDR3: TGTGCCAGAATGGGGGGGAACACTGAAGCTTTCTTT. Full variable domain (rest looked up from reference TRBV2 and TRBJ1-1): EPEVTQTPSHQVTQMGQEVILRCVPISNHLYFYWYRQILGQKVEFLVSFYNNEISEKSEIFDDQFSVERPDGSNFTLKIRSTKLEDSAMYFCARMGGNTEAFFGQGTRLTVV.

This clonotype was observed at least ten times. The rearrangement uses TRBV6-5 and TRBJ2-5, with D tentatively TRBD2 (5 bases). V was shortened by 2 bases and J by 4 bases, with 14 bases between the two germline ends. This CDR3 region has 15 residues. From germline, CDR1 is MNHEY and CDR2 SVGAGI. The CDR3 DNA reads TGTGCCAGCAGTTACGCACCCGGGGTATCAGAGACCCAGTACTTC. It encodes CASSYAPGVSETQYF.

This clonotype was counted only a few times. The V and J genes are TRBV20-1 and TRBJ1-1; TRBD1 matches at 8 bases. This CDR3 has 12 amino acids. Germline CDR1 reads DFQATT; CDR2 reads SNEGSKA (reference sequence). Trimming at V came to 6 bases and at J to 6 bases, leaving 6 bases not matched to a gene. CDR3 in amino acids: CSATDRVPEAFF. The CDR3 region has the DNA TGCAGTGCAACGGACAGGGTGCCTGAAGCTTTCTTT.

The V call is TRBV2, the J call TRBJ2-1; 10 bases line up with TRBD2. The CDR3 covers 14 residues. Germline trimming cut 6 bases from V and 6 bases from J; bases unmatched to any gene: 5. Germline V gives CDR1 SNHLY, CDR2 FYNNEI. The chain's CDR3 is CASSGLAEGNEQFF. DNA for the CDR3: TGTGCCAGCAGCGGACTAGCGGAGGGCAATGAGCAGTTCTTC. The full variable domain, in which reference TRBV2 and TRBJ2-1 provide the parts outside the CDR3, is EPEVTQTPSHQVTQMGQEVILRCVPISNHLYFYWYRQILGQKVEFLVSFYNNEISEKSEIFDDQFSVERPDGSNFTLKIRSTKLEDSAMYFCASSGLAEGNEQFFGPGTRLTVL.

This clonotype has more than one count but fewer than ten. This chain joins TRBV27 and TRBJ2-7, with D perhaps TRBD1 or TRBD2 (6 bases each). V dropped 0 bases and J dropped 2 bases, with 14 bases sitting between them. Germline loops: CDR1 MNHEY, CDR2 SMNVEV (reference sequence). The CDR3 is 16 residues long. Here the CDR3 DNA reads TGTGCCAGCAGTTTATCTCCCGGGGGCCTCCCCTACGAGCAGTACTTC. It encodes CASSLSPGGLPYEQYF.

V usage is TRBV29-1 and J usage is TRBJ1-2; 9 bases are shared with TRBD1. Per the germline V gene, CDR1 is SQVTM and CDR2 is ANQGSEA. The CDR3 runs to 14 residues. V lost 6 bases, J lost 8 bases, and 13 bases stayed unmatched. CDR3 nucleotides: TGCAGCGTCGGCCCTAGGGACAGGGTAATAGGCTACACCTTC. Translating it yields CSVGPRDRVIGYTF.

The CDR3 nucleotides read TGTGCCAGCAGTGTAGGTTGGGGTTGGGATACGCAGTATTTT. It specifies CASSVGWGWDTQYF. The chain combines TRBV5-6 with TRBJ2-3; D not resolved. This CDR3 is built from 14 residues. CDR1 is SGHDT and CDR2 is YYEEEE in the germline V gene. V was trimmed by 5 bases and J by 6 bases, leaving 16 bases between them. The variable domain in full, completed from reference TRBV5-6 and TRBJ2-3, reads DAGVTQSPTHLIKTRGQQVTLRCSPKSGHDTVSWYQQALGQGPQFIFQYYEEEERQRGNFPDRFSGHQFPNYSSELNVNALLLGDSALYLCASSVGWGWDTQYFGPGTRLTVL.

This clonotype was picked up a small number of times. V is TRBV9 and J is TRBJ2-3; D may be TRBD1 or TRBD2 (6 bases each). V was cut by 5 bases and J by 9 bases, with 19 bases left in between. CDR1 SGDLS and CDR2 YYNGEE come from the germline V gene. This CDR3 has 14 residues. This chain's CDR3 is CASSEGGPRLTQYF. CDR3 DNA: TGTGCCAGCAGTGAAGGGGGGCCGAGGTTGACGCAGTATTTT.

This clonotype was found a few times. The DNA for the CDR3 is TGTGCCAGCTCACCCGACTATGAGCAGTTCTTC. Protein: CASSPDYEQFF. This sequence joins TRBV18 and TRBJ2-1; D call uncertain. From germline, CDR1 is KGHSH and CDR2 LQKENI. CDR3 length equals 11 residues. Deletions cut 3 bases from V and 8 bases from J, with 5 bases between.

The rearrangement joins TRBV27 to TRBJ2-3; perhaps TRBD2 as D (5 bases). Per germline, CDR1 MNHEY and CDR2 SMNVEV (reference sequence). The CDR3 sequence is 16 residues long. The V and J ends lost 2 bases and 6 bases respectively, with 18 bases between them. DNA of the CDR3: TGTGCCAGCAGTTTAGCGGGCCCGACCCCACGTGATACGCAGTATTTT. Translation: CASSLAGPTPRDTQYF.

The gene calls are TRBV20-1 and TRBJ2-1, with 8 bases lining up with TRBD1. Germline-derived CDR1 and CDR2 are DFQATT and SNEGSKA (reference sequence). The CDR3 is 14 residues long. J was trimmed by 2 bases and V by 5 bases; bases with no gene match: 5. The CDR3 coding sequence is TGCAGTGCTCAAGGACAGGGACCCTACAATGAGCAGTTCTTC. Translated, it gives CSAQGQGPYNEQFF.

This clonotype was counted many times. The chain couples TRBV4-3 to TRBJ2-7; D might be TRBD1 or TRBD2, each matching 5 bases. Trimming pared 1 base from V and 3 bases from J, leaving 10 bases between. The CDR3 extends over 14 amino acids. From germline, CDR1 is LGHNA and CDR2 YSLEER. This CDR3 reads CASSQARDGYEQYF. For the CDR3, the DNA is TGCGCCAGCAGCCAAGCCCGGGACGGCTACGAGCAGTACTTC.

In this sample, this clonotype turned up a few times. The CDR3: CASGSGTTSYNEQFF. The CDR3 DNA reads TGTGCTAGTGGTTCGGGGACAACCTCCTACAATGAGCAGTTCTTC. The rearrangement links TRBV12-5 to TRBJ2-1, with TRBD1 as a possible D gene (6 bases). V dropped 4 bases and J dropped 0 bases, with 10 bases sitting between them. This CDR3 has 15 residues. Germline lookup yields CDR1 LGHNT and CDR2 FRNRAP.

The chain recombines TRBV24-1 with TRBJ1-2, with TRBD1 matching 7 bases. Germline V gene lookup returns CDR1 KGHDR and CDR2 SFDVKD. CDR3 length: 12 residues. The V segment lost 8 bases and the J segment 8 bases; nucleotides outside the gene matches: 7. CDR3 nucleotides: TGTGCCACCAATAGACAGGGCCACGGCTACACCTTC. Amino acid sequence: CATNRQGHGYTF.

The chain is built from TRBV20-1 and TRBJ2-7; TRBD1 might be the D (5 bases). From germline, CDR1 is DFQATT and CDR2 SNEGSKA (reference sequence). Between the trimmed V and J ends, which lost 0 bases and 6 bases, there was a span of 15 bases. The CDR3 sequence is 14 residues long. CDR3 sequence: CSARDISGNPEQYF. Written as DNA, the CDR3 is TGCAGTGCTAGAGATATTTCAGGGAACCCCGAGCAGTACTTC.

The chain carries TRBV12-3 or TRBV12-4 and TRBJ2-5; TRBD2 might be the D (7 bases). CDR3 length: 15 amino acids. Between the trimmed V and J ends, which lost 4 bases and 5 bases, there was a span of 17 bases. Here the CDR3 DNA reads TGTGCCAGCAGTTCTCAGGGGAGCGGGGAGGAGACCCAGTACTTC. The encoded protein is CASSSQGSGEETQYF.

The table lists this clonotype with many counts. This chain uses TRBV11-3 with TRBJ2-1, with D possibly being TRBD1 (5 bases). This CDR3 comprises 13 residues. The V gene's germline CDR1 is SGHNT and CDR2 YENEEA. V dropped 4 bases and J dropped 4 bases, with 8 bases sitting between them. The CDR3 region has the DNA TGTGCCAGCAGCTCACACAGGTACAATGAGCAGTTCTTC. Protein product: CASSSHRYNEQFF.

The rearrangement uses TRBV5-6 and TRBJ2-2, with 10 bases matching TRBD2. Unmatched junction bases numbered 3, after V lost 4 bases and J lost 0 bases. The CDR3 totals 16 residues. The V gene's germline CDR1 is SGHDT and CDR2 YYEEEE. The CDR3 loop reads CASSRGLAANTGELFF. The CDR3 bases are TGTGCCAGCAGCCGCGGACTAGCGGCGAACACCGGGGAGCTGTTTTTT. The full variable domain, completed using reference TRBV5-6 and TRBJ2-2, is DAGVTQSPTHLIKTRGQQVTLRCSPKSGHDTVSWYQQALGQGPQFIFQYYEEEERQRGNFPDRFSGHQFPNYSSELNVNALLLGDSALYLCASSRGLAANTGELFFGEGSRLTVL.

The chain combines TRBV7-8 with TRBJ2-2; tentatively, D is TRBD1 (6 bases). This CDR3 spans 15 amino acids. Germline CDR1 reads SGHVS; CDR2 reads FQNEAQ. V was clipped by 5 bases and J by 2 bases, with 12 bases between them. The CDR3 bases are TGTGCCAGCAGCAAGGTACAGGGTAACACCGGGGAGCTGTTTTTT. Translation gives CASSKVQGNTGELFF. The full variable domain, rest sourced from reference TRBV7-8 and TRBJ2-2, is GAGVSQSPRYKVAKRGQDVALRCDPISGHVSLFWYQQALGQGPEFLTYFQNEAQLDKSGLPSDRFFAERPEGSVSTLKIQRTQQEDSAVYLCASSKVQGNTGELFFGEGSRLTVL.

A note on this clonotype: A much larger clone sits a single nucleotide away, making a read error possible. The J gene is TRBJ2-7, the V gene TRBV6-2 or TRBV6-3; a weak D match, TRBD2 (5 bases). In germline, CDR1 is MNHEY, CDR2 SVGEGT. This CDR3 is built from 13 residues. Trimming cost V 7 bases and J 6 bases, with 16 bases left between them. Here the CDR3 reads CASKVRRGGEQYF. The CDR3 DNA is TGTGCCAGCAAGGTCAGGCGTGGAGGCGAGCAGTACTTC.

This clonotype was observed at least ten times. This sequence joins TRBV6-5 and TRBJ2-3; D is unresolved. Looked up from germline, CDR1 is MNHEY and CDR2 is SVGAGI. This CDR3 spans 12 amino acids. Trimming removed 6 bases at V and 2 bases at J, with 6 bases between. The CDR3 bases are TGTGCCAGCAGCGACCCCACAGATACGCAGTATTTT. This translates into CASSDPTDTQYF.

This clonotype was seen a few times. The chain combines TRBV25-1 with TRBJ2-1; D is possibly TRBD2 (6 bases). Germline CDR1 and CDR2: MGHDK and SYGVNS. The CDR3 is made up of 14 amino acids. Between the trimmed V and J ends, which lost 7 bases and 3 bases, there was a span of 13 bases. CDR3 protein: CASNDGGIYNEQFF. For the CDR3, the DNA is TGTGCCAGCAACGACGGGGGAATCTACAATGAGCAGTTCTTC.

This clonotype has a handful of counts. The rearrangement joins TRBV12-3 or TRBV12-4 to TRBJ2-7, with 8 positions matching TRBD1. This CDR3 has 13 amino acids. Losses at the gene ends were 7 bases for V and 3 bases for J; bases not matched to a gene: 5. In nucleotides, the CDR3 is TGTGCCAGCACCGCCGGGACAGGCTACGAGCAGTACTTC. It specifies CASTAGTGYEQYF.

This clonotype was found once. The chain links TRBV6-2 or TRBV6-3 to TRBJ1-4; D not resolved. V dropped 2 bases and J dropped 8 bases, with 9 bases sitting between them. Germline values: CDR1 MNHEY, CDR2 SVGEGT. The CDR3 runs 13 residues. Here the CDR3 reads CASSYPSQEKLFF. The CDR3 bases are TGTGCCAGCAGTTACCCTAGCCAGGAAAAACTGTTTTTT.